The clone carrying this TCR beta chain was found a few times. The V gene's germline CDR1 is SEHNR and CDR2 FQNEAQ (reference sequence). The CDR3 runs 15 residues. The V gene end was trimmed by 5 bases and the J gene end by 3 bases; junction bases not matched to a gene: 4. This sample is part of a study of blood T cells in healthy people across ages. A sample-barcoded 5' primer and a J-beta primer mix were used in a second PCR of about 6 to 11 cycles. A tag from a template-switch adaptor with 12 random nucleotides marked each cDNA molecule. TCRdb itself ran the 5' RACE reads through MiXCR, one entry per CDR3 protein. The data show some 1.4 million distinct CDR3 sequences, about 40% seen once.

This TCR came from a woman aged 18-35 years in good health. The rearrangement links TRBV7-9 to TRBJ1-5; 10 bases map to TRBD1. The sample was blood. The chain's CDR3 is CASSPGTGDNQPQHF. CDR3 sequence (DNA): TGTGCCAGCAGCCCCGGGACAGGGGACAATCAGCCCCAGCATTTT.